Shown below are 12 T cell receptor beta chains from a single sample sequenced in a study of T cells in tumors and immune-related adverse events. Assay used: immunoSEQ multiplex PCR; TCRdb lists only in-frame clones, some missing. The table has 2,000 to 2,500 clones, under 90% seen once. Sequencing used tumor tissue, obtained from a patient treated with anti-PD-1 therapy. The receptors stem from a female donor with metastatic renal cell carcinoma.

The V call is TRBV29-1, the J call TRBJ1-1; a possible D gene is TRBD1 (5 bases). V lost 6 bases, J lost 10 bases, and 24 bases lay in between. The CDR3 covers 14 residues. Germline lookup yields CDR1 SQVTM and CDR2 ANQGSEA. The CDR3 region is CSVRAQVWGAGAFF. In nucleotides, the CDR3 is TGCAGCGTGCGAGCACAGGTCTGGGGCGCGGGAGCTTTCTTT.

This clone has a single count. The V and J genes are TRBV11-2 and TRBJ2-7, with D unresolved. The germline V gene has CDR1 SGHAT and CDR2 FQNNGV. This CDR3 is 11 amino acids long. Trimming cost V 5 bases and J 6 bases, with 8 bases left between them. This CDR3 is CASSRVSEQYF. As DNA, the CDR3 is TGTGCCAGCAGCCGGGTCTCCGAGCAGTACTTC.

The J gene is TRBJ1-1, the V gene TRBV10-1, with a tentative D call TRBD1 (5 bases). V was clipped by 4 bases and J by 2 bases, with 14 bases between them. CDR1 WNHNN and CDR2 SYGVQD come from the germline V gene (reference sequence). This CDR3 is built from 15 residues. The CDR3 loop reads CASSALTGANTEAFF. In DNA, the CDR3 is TGCGCCAGCAGTGCCTTAACAGGAGCTAACACTGAAGCTTTCTTT.

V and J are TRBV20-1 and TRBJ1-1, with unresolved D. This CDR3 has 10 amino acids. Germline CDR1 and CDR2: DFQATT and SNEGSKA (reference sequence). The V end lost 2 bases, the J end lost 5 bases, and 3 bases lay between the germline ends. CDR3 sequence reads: CSARRTEAFF. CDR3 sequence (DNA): TGCAGTGCTAGACGGACTGAAGCTTTCTTT.

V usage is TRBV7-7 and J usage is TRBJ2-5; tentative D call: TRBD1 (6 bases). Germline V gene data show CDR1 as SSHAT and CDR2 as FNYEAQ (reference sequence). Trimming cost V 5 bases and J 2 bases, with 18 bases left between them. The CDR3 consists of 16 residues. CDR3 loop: CASSPDVGALQETQYF. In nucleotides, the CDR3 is TGTGCCAGCAGCCCTGACGTGGGGGCCCTACAAGAGACCCAGTACTTC.

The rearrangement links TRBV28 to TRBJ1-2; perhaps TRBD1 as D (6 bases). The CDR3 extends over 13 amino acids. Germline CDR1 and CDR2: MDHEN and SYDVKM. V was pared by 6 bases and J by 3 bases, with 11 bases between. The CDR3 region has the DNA TGTGCCAGCAGACGGACAGCGGACTATGGCTACACCTTC. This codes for CASRRTADYGYTF.

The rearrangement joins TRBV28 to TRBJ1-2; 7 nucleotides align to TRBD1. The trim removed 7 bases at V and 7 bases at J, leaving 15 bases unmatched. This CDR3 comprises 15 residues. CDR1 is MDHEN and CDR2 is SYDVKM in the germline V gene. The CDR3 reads CASTTLGTASGGYTF. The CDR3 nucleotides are TGTGCCAGCACCACTCTTGGGACAGCCTCCGGTGGCTACACCTTC.

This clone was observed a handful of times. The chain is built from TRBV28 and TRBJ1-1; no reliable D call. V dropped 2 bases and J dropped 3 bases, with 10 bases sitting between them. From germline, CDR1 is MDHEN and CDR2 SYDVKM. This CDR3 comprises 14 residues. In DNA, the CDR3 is TGTGCCAGCAGTTTAGCGGGTGGTGACACTGAAGCTTTCTTT. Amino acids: CASSLAGGDTEAFF.

CDR3 amino acids: CASSWDVSSYNEQFF. The CDR3 DNA reads TGTGCCAGCAGCTGGGACGTCAGCTCCTACAATGAGCAGTTCTTC. The V and J genes are TRBV5-6 and TRBJ2-1; D is possibly TRBD1 or TRBD2 (5 bases each). Trimming took 3 bases from V and 0 from J, leaving 10 bases between them. Germline V lookup: CDR1 SGHDT, CDR2 YYEEEE. The CDR3 consists of 15 residues.

The CDR3 DNA is TGTGCCAGCAGCTCAACAGGTTTCTCTGGAAACACCATATATTTT. This gives the protein CASSSTGFSGNTIYF. The chain is built from TRBV13 and TRBJ1-3; D is perhaps TRBD1 (5 bases). CDR1 PRHDT and CDR2 FYEKMQ come from the germline V gene (reference sequence). This CDR3 spans 15 amino acids. V was pared by 4 bases and J by 0 bases, with 10 bases between. The full variable domain, rest sourced from reference TRBV13 and TRBJ1-3, is AAGVIQSPRHLIKEKRETATLKCYPIPRHDTVYWYQQGPGQDPQFLISFYEKMQSDKGSIPDRFSAQQFSDYHSELNMSSLELGDSALYFCASSSTGFSGNTIYFGEGSWLTVV.

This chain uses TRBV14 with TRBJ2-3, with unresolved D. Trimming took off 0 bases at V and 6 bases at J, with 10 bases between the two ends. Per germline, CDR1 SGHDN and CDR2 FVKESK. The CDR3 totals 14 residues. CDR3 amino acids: CASSQELVSDTQYF. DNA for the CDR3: TGTGCCAGCAGCCAAGAATTAGTGTCGGATACGCAGTATTTT.

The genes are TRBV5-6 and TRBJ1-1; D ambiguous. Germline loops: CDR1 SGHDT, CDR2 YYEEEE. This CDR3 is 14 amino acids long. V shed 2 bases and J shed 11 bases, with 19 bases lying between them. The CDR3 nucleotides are TGTGCCAGCAGCTTCAATATCGTCGGCGGAGCGGCTTTCTTT. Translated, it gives CASSFNIVGGAAFF.